This T cell receptor beta chain was captured by sequencing in a study of T cell responses to AZD1222 COVID-19 vaccine. Data came from immunoSEQ multiplex PCR; TCRdb stores just in-frame clones and leaves some out. The sample lists about 110,000 clones, roughly nine tenths seen once, with around 3.3% in the top ten. The clonotype comes from an adult in good health. The material sequenced was peripheral blood, taken on day 0 of MenACWY control vaccination.

This CDR3 reads CASSQGGRFTEAFF. The CDR3, as DNA: TGTGCCAGCAGTCAAGGAGGCAGATTCACTGAAGCTTTCTTT. The rearrangement links TRBV7-9 to TRBJ1-1; no definite D call. The CDR3 covers 14 residues. V was shortened by 6 bases and J by 4 bases, with 15 bases between the two germline ends. Germline loops: CDR1 SEHNR, CDR2 FQNEAQ (reference sequence).